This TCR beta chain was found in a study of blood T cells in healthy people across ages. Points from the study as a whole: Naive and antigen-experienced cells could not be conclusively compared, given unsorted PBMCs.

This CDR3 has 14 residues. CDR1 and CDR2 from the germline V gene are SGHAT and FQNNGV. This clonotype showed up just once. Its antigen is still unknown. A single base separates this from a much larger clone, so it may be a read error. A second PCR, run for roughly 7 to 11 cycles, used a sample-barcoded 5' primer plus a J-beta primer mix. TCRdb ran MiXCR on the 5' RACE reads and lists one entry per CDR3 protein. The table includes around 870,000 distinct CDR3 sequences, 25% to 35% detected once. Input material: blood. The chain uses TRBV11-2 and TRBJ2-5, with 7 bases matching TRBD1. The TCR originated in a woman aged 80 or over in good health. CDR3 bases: TGTGCCAGCACCGACAGGGTATACGGGGAGACCCAGGACTTC. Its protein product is CASTDRVYGETQDF.